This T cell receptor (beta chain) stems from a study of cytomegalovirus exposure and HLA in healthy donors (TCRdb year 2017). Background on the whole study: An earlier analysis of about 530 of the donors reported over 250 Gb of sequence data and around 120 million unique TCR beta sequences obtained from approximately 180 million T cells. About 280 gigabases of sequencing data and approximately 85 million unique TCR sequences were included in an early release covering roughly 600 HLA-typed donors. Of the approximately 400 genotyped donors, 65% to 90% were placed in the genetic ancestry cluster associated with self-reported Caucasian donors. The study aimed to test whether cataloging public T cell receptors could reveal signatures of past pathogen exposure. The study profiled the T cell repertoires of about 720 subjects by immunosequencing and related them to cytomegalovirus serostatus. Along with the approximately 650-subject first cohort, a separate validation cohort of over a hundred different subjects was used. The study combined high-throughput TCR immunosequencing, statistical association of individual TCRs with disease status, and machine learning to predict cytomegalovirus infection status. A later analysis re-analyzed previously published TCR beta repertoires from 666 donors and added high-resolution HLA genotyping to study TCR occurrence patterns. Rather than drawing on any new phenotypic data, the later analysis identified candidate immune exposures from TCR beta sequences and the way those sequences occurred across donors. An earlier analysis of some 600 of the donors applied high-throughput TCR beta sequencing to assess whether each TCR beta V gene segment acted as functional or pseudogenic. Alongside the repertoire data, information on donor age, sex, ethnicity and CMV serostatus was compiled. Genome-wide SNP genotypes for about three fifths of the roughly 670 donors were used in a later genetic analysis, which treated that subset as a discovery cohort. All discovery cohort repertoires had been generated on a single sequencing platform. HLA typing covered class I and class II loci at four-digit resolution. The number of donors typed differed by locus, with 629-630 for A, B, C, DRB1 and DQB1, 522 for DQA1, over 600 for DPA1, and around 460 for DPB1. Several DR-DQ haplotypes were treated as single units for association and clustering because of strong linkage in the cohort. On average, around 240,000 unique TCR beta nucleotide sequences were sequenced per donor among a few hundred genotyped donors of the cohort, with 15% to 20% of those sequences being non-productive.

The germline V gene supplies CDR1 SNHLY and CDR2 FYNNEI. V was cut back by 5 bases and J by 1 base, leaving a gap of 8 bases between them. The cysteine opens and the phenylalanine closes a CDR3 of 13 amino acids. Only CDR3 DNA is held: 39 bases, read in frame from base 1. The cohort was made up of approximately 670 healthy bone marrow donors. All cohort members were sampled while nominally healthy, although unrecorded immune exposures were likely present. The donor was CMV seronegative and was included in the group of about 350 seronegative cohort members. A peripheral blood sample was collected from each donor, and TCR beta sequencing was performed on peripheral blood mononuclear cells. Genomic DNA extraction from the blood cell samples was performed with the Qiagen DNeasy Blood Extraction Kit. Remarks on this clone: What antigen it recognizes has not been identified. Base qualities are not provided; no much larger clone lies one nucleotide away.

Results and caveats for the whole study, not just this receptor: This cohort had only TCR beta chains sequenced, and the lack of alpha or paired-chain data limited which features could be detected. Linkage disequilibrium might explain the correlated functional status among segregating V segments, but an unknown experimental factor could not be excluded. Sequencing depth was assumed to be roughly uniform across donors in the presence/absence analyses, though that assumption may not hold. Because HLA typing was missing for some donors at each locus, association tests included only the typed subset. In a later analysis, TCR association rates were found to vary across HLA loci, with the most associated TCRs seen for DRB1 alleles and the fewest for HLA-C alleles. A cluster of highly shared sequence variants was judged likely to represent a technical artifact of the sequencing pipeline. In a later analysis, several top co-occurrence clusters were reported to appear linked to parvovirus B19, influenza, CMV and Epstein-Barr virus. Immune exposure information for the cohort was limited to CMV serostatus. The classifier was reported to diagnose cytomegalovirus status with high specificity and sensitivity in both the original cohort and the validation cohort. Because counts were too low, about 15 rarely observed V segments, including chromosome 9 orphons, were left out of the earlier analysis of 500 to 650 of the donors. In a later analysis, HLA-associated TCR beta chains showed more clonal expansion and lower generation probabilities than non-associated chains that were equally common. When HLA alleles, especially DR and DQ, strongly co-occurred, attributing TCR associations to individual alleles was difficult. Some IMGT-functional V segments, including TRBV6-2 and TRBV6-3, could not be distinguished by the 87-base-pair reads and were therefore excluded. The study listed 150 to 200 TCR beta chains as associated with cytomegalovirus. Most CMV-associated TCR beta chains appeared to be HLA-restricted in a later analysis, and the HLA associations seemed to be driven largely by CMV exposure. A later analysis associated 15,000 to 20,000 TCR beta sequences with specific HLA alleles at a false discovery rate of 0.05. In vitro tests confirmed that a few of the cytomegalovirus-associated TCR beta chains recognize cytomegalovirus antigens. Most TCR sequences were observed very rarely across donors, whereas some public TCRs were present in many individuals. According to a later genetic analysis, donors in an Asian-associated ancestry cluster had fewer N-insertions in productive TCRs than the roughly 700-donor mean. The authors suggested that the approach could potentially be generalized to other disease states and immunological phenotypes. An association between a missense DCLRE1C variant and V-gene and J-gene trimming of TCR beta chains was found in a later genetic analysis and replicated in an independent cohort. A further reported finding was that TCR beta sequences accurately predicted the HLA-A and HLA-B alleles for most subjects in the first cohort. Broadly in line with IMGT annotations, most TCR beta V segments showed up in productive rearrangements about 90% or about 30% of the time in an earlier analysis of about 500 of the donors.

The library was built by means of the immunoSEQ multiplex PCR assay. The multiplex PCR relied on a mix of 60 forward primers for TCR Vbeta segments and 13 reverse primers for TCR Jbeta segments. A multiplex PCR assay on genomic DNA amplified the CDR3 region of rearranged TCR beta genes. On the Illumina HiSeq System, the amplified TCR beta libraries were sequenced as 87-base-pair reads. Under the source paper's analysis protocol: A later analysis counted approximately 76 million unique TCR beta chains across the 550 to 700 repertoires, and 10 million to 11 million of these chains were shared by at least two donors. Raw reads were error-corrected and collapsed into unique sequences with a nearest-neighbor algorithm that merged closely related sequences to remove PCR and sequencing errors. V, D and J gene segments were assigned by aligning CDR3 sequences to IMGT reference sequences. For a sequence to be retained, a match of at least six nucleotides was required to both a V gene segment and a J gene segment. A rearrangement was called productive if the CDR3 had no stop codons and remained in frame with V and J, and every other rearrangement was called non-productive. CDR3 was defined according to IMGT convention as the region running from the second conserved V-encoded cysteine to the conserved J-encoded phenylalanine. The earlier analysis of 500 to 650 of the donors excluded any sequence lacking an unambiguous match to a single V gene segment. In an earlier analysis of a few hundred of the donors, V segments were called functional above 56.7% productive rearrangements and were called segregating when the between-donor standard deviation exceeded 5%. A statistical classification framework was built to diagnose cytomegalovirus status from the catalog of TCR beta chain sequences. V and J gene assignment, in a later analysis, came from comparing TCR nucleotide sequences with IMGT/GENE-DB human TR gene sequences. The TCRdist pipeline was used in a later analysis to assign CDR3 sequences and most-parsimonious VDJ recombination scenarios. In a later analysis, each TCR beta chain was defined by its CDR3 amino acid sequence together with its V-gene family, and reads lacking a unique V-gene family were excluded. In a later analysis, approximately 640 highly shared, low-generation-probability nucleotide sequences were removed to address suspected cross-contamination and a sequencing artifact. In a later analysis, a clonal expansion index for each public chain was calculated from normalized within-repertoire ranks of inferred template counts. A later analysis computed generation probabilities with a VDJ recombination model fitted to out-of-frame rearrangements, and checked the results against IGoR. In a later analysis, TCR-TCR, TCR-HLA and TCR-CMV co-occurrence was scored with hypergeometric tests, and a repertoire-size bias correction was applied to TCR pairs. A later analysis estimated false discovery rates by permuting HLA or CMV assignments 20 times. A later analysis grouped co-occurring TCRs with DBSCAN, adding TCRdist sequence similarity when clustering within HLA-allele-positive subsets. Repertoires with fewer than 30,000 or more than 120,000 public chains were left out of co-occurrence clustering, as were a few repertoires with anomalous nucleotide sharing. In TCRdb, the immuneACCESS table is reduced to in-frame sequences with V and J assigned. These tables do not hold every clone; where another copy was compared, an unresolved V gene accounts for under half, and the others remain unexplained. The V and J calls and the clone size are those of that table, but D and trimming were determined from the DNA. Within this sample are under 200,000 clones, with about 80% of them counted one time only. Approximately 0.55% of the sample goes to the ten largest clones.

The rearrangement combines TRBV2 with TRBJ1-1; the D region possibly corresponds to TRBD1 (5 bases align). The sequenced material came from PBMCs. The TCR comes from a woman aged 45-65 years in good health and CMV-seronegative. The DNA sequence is TGTGCCAGCAGTCCCCAGGGGAACACTGAAGCTTTCTTT. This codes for CASSPQGNTEAFF.